This T cell receptor (beta chain) was identified in a study of blood T cells in healthy people across ages (dated by TCRdb to the mid-2010s). Broadly, across the study: In model experiments, template switching captured about one uniquely barcoded TCR beta cDNA molecule for every two T cells. Donors were grouped into four age groups: young (average approximately 15 years), middle-aged (39), aged (approximately 67) and long-lived (just over 80). To track age-related changes in TCR beta repertoire diversity, the study relied on deep sequencing normalized with unique cDNA molecular identifiers. For two donors (one aged 18 to 30 and one aged 80 or older), the study analyzed two additional independent replicas of 1 million unique cDNA reads from the same blood draw.

On the study overall, not on this receptor specifically: Compared with the aged group, the long-lived group had more naive CD4+ T cells, fewer expanded clones and increased TCR diversity, a pattern suggesting age selection. Estimates of total diversity based on one million sequenced T cells were considered lower bounds and underestimates. Observed TCR beta diversity correlated strongly with the percentage of naive T cells measured by flow cytometry. The CMV infection status of donors was not known, potentially confounding age-related changes in expanded clonotypes. Bulk unsorted PBMC profiling prevented conclusive comparison of naive and antigen-experienced compartments. As age increased, observed TCR beta diversity per million T cells dropped in a roughly linear way, and a significant reduction was already evident by age around 41.

Preparation of the library involved 5' RACE. These reads were obtained on an Illumina HiSeq 2500. A second PCR of about 6 to 12 cycles was run with a J-beta primer mix and a sample-barcoded 5' primer. Each TCR beta cDNA molecule received a unique molecular identifier from a template-switch 5' adaptor carrying 12 random nucleotides. Each sample yielded at least 3 million CDR3-containing paired-end reads. All of the RNA was converted into first-strand cDNA using the Mint cDNA synthesis kit, with a TRBC-specific oligonucleotide serving as the primer. After uracil-DNA glycosylase treatment, a first 18-cycle PCR used universal primers M1SS and BC2_uni_R on all cDNA. The authors' analysis ran thus. For normalization, 1 million high-quality reads were randomly selected from each sample, with every read carrying a distinct molecular identifier. Instead of being binned into consensus sequences, reads with shared molecular identifiers were discarded. MiTCR, with a Q25 quality threshold and the strictest error-elimination algorithm, was used for CDR3 identification, clonotype clustering and error correction. A nonparametric unseen species model using Euler transformation provided a lower-bound estimate of total TCR beta diversity. Through fastp at Q25 and MiXCR, TCRdb rebuilt clones from the public reads, retaining in-frame beta chains. Duplicate CDR3 protein sequences are folded into a single record with the most common DNA and genes. TCRdb, not the original authors, processed these V and J calls. The sample has around 1,000,000 distinct CDR3 sequences on record, 20% to 25% of them singletons. About 0.8% of the sample lies in the top ten.

The roughly 39 donors, aged about 6 to 95 years, were systemically healthy Caucasian individuals from Russia. About 9.1 milliliters of peripheral blood were collected from each donor into EDTA-treated Vacutainer tubes. Ficoll-Paque density-gradient centrifugation was used to isolate PBMCs, with at least 6.5 million per sample. Total RNA was extracted from PBMCs with Trizol reagent, with at least 5.5 micrograms obtained per sample. The percentages of naive CD45RAhigh/CD27high T cells were determined by flow cytometry on a PBMC aliquot from every donor. At least ten counts were recorded for this clonotype. Its antigen remains unidentified. Within one base of it there is no much larger clone, and no base qualities were kept. From the cysteine through the phenylalanine, the CDR3 covers 12 amino acids. Only CDR3 DNA is held: 36 bases, read in frame from base 1. Trimming leaves V shorter by 8 bases and J shorter by 5 bases, with the junction holding 5 bases beyond the gene matches.

The same sample was also used in a study of T cells of mothers and their children. The second paper states: Nine systemically healthy Caucasian individuals, comprising three mothers and their six children, were included as donors. cDNA synthesis used all of the extracted RNA, with 1.5 ug of RNA in each 15 ul reaction. In the second PCR, sample barcodes and 2-4 random nucleotides were introduced via the M1S primer. Over 9.5 million TCR beta CDR3 reads were obtained for each mother, and 3 million to 3.5 million reads were obtained for each child. Thymic selection shapes the output of TCR recombination in a similar way in related and unrelated pairs, and inherited differences have a minor effect. Normalized repertoire overlap was always found to be slightly, but never significantly, higher in related mother-child pairs than in unrelated mother-child pairs. Persistent microchimeric T cell clones were not detected, at a sensitivity of around 99 clones per million clonotypes. To look for features that set related mother-child pairs apart from unrelated individuals, the researchers ran deep NGS to compare the TCR beta repertoires of mothers and children. Mothers averaged about 37 +/- 4 years of age and children averaged approximately 11 +/- 4 years. After adapter ligation was performed with NEBNext reagents, the libraries were sequenced on an Illumina HiSeq 2000 with 100+100 nt paired-end reads. To avoid cross-contamination, the mother libraries and the child libraries were prepared a month apart and sequenced in separate runs. For each donor, between roughly 450,000 and 2,300,000 distinct TCR beta clonotypes were identified. Naive TCR beta clonotypes were estimated from low-frequency clonotypes matched to each donor's FACS-determined naive share, without sorting.

This TCR was sampled from a girl aged 2 to 10 in good health. The chain couples TRBV12-3 or TRBV12-4 to TRBJ2-5; TRBD2 fits 7 bases in the junction. Sequencing was done on a sample of blood. The CDR3 reads CASRGGGETQYF. The DNA reads as follows: TGTGCCAGCCGTGGGGGAGGGGAGACCCAGTACTTC.